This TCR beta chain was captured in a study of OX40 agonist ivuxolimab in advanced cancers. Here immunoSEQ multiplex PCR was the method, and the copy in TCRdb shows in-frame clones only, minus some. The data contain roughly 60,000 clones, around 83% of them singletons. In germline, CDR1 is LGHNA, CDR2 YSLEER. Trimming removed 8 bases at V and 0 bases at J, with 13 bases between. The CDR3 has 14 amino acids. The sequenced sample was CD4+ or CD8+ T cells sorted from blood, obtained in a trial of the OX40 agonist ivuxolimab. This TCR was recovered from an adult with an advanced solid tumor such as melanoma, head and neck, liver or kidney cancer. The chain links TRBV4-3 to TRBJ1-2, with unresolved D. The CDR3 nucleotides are TGCGCCAGCTCCCCTTCAGGAGCTAACTATGGCTACACCTTC. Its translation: CASSPSGANYGYTF.